Reported below is one T cell receptor (beta chain). The data were taken from a study of glioma-infiltrating T cells after dendritic cell vaccination. At the level of the study: Glioblastoma patients came from Phase I and II dendritic cell vaccination trials.

Time point described: after dendritic cell vaccination, including at tumor progression/relapse. None of the glioblastoma patients had an isocitrate dehydrogenase mutation. PBMC were collected before vaccination, two weeks after the third vaccination, and at progression. TCRB CDR3 was amplified from 2 ug genomic DNA or less. Sequenced by immunoSEQ multiplex PCR; TCRdb stores in-frame clones only, minus some. The table has 80,000 to 95,000 clones, 85% seen once. The CDR3 loop spans 14 amino acids. V was pared by 0 bases and J by 7 bases, with 13 bases between. Germline CDR1 is SGDLS and CDR2 is YYNGEE. The receptor was isolated from a human donor with glioblastoma. The sample here was blood, taken after dendritic cell vaccination. The chain carries TRBV9 and TRBJ1-2; TRBD1 might be the D (5 bases). CDR3 coding DNA: TGTGCCAGCAGCGTAGAGGGGCGCCCATTTGGCTACACCTTC. Its translation: CASSVEGRPFGYTF.